This T cell receptor beta chain was sequenced for a study of T cells after posttransplantation cyclophosphamide. General study results and limits: Later blood repertoires were often dominated by clones from the donor CD8+ memory compartment. TRB clonality was highly associated with recipient CMV seropositivity and reactivation.

Cells defined as naive were viable CD3+CD4+ or CD3+CD8+ and CCR7+CD45RA+CD45RO-CD95-CD27+CD28+. On this clone: The antigen is not known.

Germline CDR1 is SGHAT and CDR2 is FQNNGV. V was clipped by 3 bases and J by 5 bases; unmatched bases: 5. The CDR3 is 14 amino acids. Libraries were prepared by immunoSEQ multiplex PCR; TCRdb keeps only in-frame clonotypes and omits some of them. The sample holds approximately 30,000 clones, around nine tenths seen once. The V call is TRBV11-2, the J call TRBJ2-7, with 9 bases aligning to TRBD2. Sequencing used naive CD4+ T cells sorted from PBMCs. The TCR was taken from a woman aged 60-75 years in good health, CMV-negative, and a related stem cell transplant donor. The DNA of the CDR3 is TGTGCCAGCAGCTTCGCGGGAGGGCGGAACGAGCAGTACTTC. Its translation is CASSFAGGRNEQYF.